This T cell receptor beta chain is drawn from a study of T cells in localized non-small cell lung cancer. Of note for this clone: Its specificity is not known.

The ends were cut back, 0 bases at V and 0 bases at J, with 7 bases in the middle. CDR3 length equals 15 residues. Germline lookup yields CDR1 SGDLS and CDR2 YYNGEE. Here immunoSEQ multiplex PCR was the method, and the copy in TCRdb shows in-frame clones only, minus some. The profile shows about 39,000 clones, about 76% of them singletons. Regarding the study as a whole: Appearing in adjacent lung were a median about 50 of the top 100 tumor clones. Adjacent uninvolved lung had the highest clonality, suggesting focused antigen responses.

This chain uses TRBV9 with TRBJ1-3; no clear D gene. The clonotype was recovered from a woman aged 40-70 years with stage II squamous cell lung carcinoma. The sequencing used PBMCs, collected before any cancer treatment. The CDR3 region has the DNA TGTGCCAGCAGCGTAGGGAGAGGCTCTGGAAACACCATATATTTT. Residues: CASSVGRGSGNTIYF.